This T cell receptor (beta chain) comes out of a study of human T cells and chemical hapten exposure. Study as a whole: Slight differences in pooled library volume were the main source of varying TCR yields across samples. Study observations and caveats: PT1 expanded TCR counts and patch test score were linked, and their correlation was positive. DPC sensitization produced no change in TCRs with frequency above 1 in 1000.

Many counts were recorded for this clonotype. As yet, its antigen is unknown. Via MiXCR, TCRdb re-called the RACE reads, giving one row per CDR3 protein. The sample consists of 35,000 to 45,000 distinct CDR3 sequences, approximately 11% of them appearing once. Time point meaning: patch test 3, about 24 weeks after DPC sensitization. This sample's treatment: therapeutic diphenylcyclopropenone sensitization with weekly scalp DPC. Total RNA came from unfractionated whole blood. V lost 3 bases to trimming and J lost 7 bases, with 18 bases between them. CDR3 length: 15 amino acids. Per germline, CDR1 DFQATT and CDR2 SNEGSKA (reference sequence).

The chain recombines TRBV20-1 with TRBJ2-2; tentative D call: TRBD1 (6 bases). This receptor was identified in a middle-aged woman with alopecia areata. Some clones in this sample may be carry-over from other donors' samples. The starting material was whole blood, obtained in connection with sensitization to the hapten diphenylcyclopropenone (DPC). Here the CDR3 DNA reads TGCAGTGCTAGGGGACCTGGGGGCGTAGGCGGGGAGCTGTTTTTT. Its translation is CSARGPGGVGGELFF.